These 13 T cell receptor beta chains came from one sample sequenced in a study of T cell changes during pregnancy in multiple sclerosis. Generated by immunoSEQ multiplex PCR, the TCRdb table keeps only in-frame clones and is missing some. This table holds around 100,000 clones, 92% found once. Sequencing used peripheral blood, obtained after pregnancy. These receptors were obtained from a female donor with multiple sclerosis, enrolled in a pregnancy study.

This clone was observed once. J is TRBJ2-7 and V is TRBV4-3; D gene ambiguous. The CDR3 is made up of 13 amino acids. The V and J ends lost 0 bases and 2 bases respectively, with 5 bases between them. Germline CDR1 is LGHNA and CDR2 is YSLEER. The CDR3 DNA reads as TGCGCCAGCAGCCAAGATCGGGCCTACGAGCAGTACTTC. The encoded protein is CASSQDRAYEQYF.

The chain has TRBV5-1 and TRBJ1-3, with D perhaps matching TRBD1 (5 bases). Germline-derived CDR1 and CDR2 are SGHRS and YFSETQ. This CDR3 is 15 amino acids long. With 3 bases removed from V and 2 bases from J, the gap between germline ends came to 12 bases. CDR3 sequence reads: CASSWNGAAGNTIYF. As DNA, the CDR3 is TGCGCCAGCAGCTGGAATGGGGCCGCTGGAAACACCATATATTTT.

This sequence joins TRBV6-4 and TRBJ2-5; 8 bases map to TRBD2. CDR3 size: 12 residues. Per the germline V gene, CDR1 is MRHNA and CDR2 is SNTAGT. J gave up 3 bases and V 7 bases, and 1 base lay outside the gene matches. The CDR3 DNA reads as TGTGCCAGCAAGCGGGGGAAAGAGACCCAGTACTTC. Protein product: CASKRGKETQYF.

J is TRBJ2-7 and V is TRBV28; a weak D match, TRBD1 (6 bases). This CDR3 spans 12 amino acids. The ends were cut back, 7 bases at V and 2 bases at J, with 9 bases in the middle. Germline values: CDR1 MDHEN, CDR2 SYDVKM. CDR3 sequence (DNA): TGTGCCAGCAAACAGGGCCCCTACGAGCAGTACTTC. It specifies CASKQGPYEQYF. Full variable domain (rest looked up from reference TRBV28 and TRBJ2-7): DVKVTQSSRYLVKRTGEKVFLECVQDMDHENMFWYRQDPGLGLRLIYFSYDVKMKEKGDIPEGYSVSREKKERFSLILESASTNQTSMYLCASKQGPYEQYFGPGTRLTVT.

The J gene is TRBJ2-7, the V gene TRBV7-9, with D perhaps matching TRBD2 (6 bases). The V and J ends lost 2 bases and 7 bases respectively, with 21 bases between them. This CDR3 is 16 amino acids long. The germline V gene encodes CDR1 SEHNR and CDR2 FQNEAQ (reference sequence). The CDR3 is CASSLTPGGGSHEQYF. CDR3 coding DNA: TGTGCCAGCAGCTTAACCCCAGGTGGGGGGTCGCATGAGCAGTACTTC.

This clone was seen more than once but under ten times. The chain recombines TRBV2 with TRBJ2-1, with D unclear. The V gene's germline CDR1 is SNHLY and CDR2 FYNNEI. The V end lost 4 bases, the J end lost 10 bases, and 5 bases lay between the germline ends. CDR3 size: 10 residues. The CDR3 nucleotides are TGTGCCAGCAGTGGAGAAGAGCAGTTCTTC. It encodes CASSGEEQFF.

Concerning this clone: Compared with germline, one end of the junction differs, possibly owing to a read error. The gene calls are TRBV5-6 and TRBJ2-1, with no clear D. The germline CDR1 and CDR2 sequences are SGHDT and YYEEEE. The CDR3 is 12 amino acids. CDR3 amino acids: CASSLTYIEQFF. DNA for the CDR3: TGTGCCAGCAGCTTGACGTACATTGAGCAGTTCTTC.

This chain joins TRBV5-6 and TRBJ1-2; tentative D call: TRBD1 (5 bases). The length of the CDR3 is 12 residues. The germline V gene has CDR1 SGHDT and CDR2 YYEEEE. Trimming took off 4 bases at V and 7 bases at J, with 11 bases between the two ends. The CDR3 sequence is CASSPGGFGYTF. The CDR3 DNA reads TGTGCCAGCAGCCCTGGGGGGTTTGGCTACACCTTC.

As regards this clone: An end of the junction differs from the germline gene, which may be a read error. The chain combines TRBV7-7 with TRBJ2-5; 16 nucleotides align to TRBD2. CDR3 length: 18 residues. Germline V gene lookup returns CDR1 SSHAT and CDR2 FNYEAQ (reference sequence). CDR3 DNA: TGTGCTAGCAGCTGGGGACTAGCGGGAGGGCCGCGGGCGGAGACCCAGTACTTC. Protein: CASSWGLAGGPRAETQYF. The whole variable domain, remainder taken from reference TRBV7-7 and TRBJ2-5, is GAGVSQSPRYKVTKRGQDVTLRCDPISSHATLYWYQQALGQGPEFLTYFNYEAQPDKSGLPSDRFSAERPEGSISTLTIQRTEQRDSAMYRCASSWGLAGGPRAETQYFGPGTRLLVL.

The CDR3 DNA is TGCGCCAGCAGCCCGGGGACTATTGTAGATACGCAGTATTTT. It is translated as CASSPGTIVDTQYF. V is TRBV5-1 and J is TRBJ2-3; 7 nucleotides line up with TRBD2. V lost 4 bases, J lost 5 bases, and 7 bases stayed unmatched. The CDR3 runs to 14 residues. In germline, CDR1 is SGHRS, CDR2 YFSETQ. Looking up the rest from reference TRBV5-1 and TRBJ2-3 gives the full variable domain: KAGVTQTPRYLIKTRGQQVTLSCSPISGHRSVSWYQQTPGQGLQFLFEYFSETQRNKGNFPGRFSGRQFSNSRSEMNVSTLELGDSALYLCASSPGTIVDTQYFGPGTRLTVL.

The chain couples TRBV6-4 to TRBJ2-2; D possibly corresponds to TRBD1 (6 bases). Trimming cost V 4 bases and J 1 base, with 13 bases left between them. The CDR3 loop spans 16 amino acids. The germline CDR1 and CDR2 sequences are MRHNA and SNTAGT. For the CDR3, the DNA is TGTGCCAGCAGTGGAGCGTACAGGGAGAACACCGGGGAGCTGTTTTTT. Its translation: CASSGAYRENTGELFF.

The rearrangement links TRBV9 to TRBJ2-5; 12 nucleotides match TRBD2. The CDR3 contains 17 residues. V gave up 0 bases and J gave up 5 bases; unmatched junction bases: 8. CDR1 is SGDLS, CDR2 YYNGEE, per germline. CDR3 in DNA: TGTGCCAGCAGCGTAGATCTAGCGGGGGGGCAATGGGAGACCCAGTACTTC. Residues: CASSVDLAGGQWETQYF.

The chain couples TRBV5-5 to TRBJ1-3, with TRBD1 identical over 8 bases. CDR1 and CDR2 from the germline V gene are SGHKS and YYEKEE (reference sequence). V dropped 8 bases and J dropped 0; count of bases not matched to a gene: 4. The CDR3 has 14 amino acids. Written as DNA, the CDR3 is TGTGCCAGTTACAGGGGGAGCTCTGGAAACACCATATATTTT. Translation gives CASYRGSSGNTIYF.